This entry is about one TCR beta chain. The antigen remains unidentified. Clones were sequenced by immunoSEQ multiplex PCR, and TCRdb holds only the in-frame ones, with some missing. The sample includes fewer than 140,000 clones, 90% seen only once; the top ten take around 7.6%. The data were taken from a study of T cell responses to AZD1222 COVID-19 vaccine. Second-dose schedules of about 4 or about 12 weeks were combined. The J segment lost 0 bases and the V segment lost 0 bases, leaving 1 base of the junction unmatched. Germline CDR1 is MNHEY and CDR2 is SVGAGI. The CDR3 extends over 15 amino acids. Study results and caveats: Every sample of the repertoires postdated the peak T cell response. Targeting of unmutated variant regions was reportedly seen in nearly half of spike-specific TCRs. Among those given AZD1222, only six were seropositive at baseline.

This receptor was obtained from an adult who received the AZD1222 COVID-19 vaccine. The chain combines TRBV6-5 with TRBJ1-2, with 7 bases matching TRBD1. The sequencing here drew on peripheral blood, taken 28 days after the second AZD1222 dose. Here the CDR3 DNA reads TGTGCCAGCAGTTACTCGGGACAGACTAACTATGGCTACACCTTC. Protein sequence: CASSYSGQTNYGYTF.